One and the same sample provided the 11 T cell receptor beta chains below, sequenced in a study of T-cell memory formation after mild COVID-19. A single record per CDR3 protein comes from TCRdb applying MiXCR to the 5' RACE reads. The top ten clones hold roughly 23% of a sample with around 300,000 distinct CDR3 sequences, 18% of them seen once. Sequencing was carried out using PBMCs or a T cell subset sorted from them (not recorded which). The receptors shown here come from a young man who had mild COVID-19 (a few samples of this study predate the infection). Cell type and time point are not known.

This chain links TRBV6-1 with TRBJ1-2; D gene unclear. V was cut by 2 bases and J by 2 bases, with 6 bases left in between. Looked up from germline, CDR1 is MNHNS and CDR2 is SASEGT. This CDR3 is 13 amino acids long. The CDR3 DNA sequence: TGTGCCAGCAGTGAAACGAGCAACTATGGCTACACCTTC. Translation gives CASSETSNYGYTF.

This clonotype turned up a few times. The genes are TRBV5-1 and TRBJ1-4; D possibly corresponds to TRBD1 (5 bases). V dropped 4 bases and J dropped 8 bases, with 18 bases sitting between them. The CDR3 has 15 residues. CDR1 SGHRS and CDR2 YFSETQ come from the germline V gene. The CDR3 spells CASSPAGWSREKLFF. The CDR3 DNA is TGCGCCAGCAGCCCCGCAGGGTGGAGTCGAGAAAAACTGTTTTTT.

The chain uses TRBV20-1 and TRBJ2-5; 11 positions agree with TRBD1. The germline V gene encodes CDR1 DFQATT and CDR2 SNEGSKA (reference sequence). The CDR3 sequence is 15 residues long. Trimming removed 5 bases from V and 5 bases from J; junction bases left unmatched: 10. The CDR3 spells CSAPRPGQGDETQYF. Here the CDR3 DNA reads TGCAGTGCTCCGCGACCGGGACAGGGGGATGAGACCCAGTACTTC.

This clonotype came up many times. The genes are TRBV10-3 and TRBJ2-7; D remains unclear. The CDR3 has 15 residues. CDR1 is ENHRY, CDR2 SYGVKD, per germline. The V and J ends lost 0 bases and 2 bases respectively, with 11 bases between them. CDR3 sequence: CAISESRTTPYEQYF. The CDR3 nucleotides read TGTGCCATCAGTGAGTCGAGAACAACCCCCTACGAGCAGTACTTC.

There are a few counts of this clonotype. Here the CDR3 DNA reads TGCGCCAGCAGCCAAGATGAGGGGGGACCCCCGCCTGAGCAGTTCTTC. This gives the protein CASSQDEGGPPPEQFF. The genes are TRBV4-3 and TRBJ2-1; D tentatively reads TRBD1 or TRBD2 (6 bases each). V was clipped by 0 bases and J by 9 bases, with 18 bases between them. CDR1 is LGHNA and CDR2 is YSLEER in the germline V gene. This CDR3 has 16 residues.

The chain has TRBV5-4 and TRBJ2-3; 11 bases match TRBD2. The CDR3 contains 16 residues. Germline V gene data show CDR1 as SGHNT and CDR2 as YYREEE (reference sequence). V gave up 3 bases and J gave up 5 bases; unmatched junction bases: 8. For the CDR3, the DNA is TGTGCCAGCAGCTGGGGAGGACTAGCGGGCCTAGATACGCAGTATTTT. Translating it yields CASSWGGLAGLDTQYF.

On this clonotype itself: One end of the junction fails to match germline, which may point to a read error. V and J are TRBV5-1 and TRBJ1-3; weak D call: TRBD1 (5 bases). Germline V lookup: CDR1 SGHRS, CDR2 YFSETQ. The CDR3 sequence is 15 residues long. The CDR3 DNA sequence: TGCGCCAGCAGCTTGGCAGGGAACCCTGGAAACAACATATATTTT. Translated, it gives CASSLAGNPGNNIYF.

V usage is TRBV6-5 and J usage is TRBJ2-3; 7 bases are shared with TRBD1. J lost 0 bases, V lost 5 bases, and 5 bases had no gene match. CDR1 and CDR2 from the germline V gene are MNHEY and SVGAGI. This CDR3 is built from 15 residues. CDR3 in DNA: TGTGCCAGCAGTATCCAGGGACAGAGCACAGATACGCAGTATTTT. Protein sequence: CASSIQGQSTDTQYF.

The chain has TRBV7-7 and TRBJ2-3; 13 positions match TRBD2. The germline V gene encodes CDR1 SSHAT and CDR2 FNYEAQ (reference sequence). The CDR3 extends over 15 amino acids. V lost 1 base and J lost 6; bases outside the gene matches: 1. The CDR3 DNA is TGTGCCAGCAGCTTAGGGGGACTAGCGGGGGATACGCAGTATTTT. Encoded protein: CASSLGGLAGDTQYF.

The chain uses TRBV5-1 and TRBJ1-1; TRBD1 matches at 11 bases. V shed 4 bases and J 9 bases; nucleotides not matched to a gene: 8. The germline V gene has CDR1 SGHRS and CDR2 YFSETQ. This CDR3 has 14 amino acids. The CDR3 coding sequence is TGCGCCAGCAGCACAGGACAGGGGGCCATTCAAGCTTTCTTT. Translation: CASSTGQGAIQAFF.

This clonotype was detected only a few times. V is TRBV2 and J is TRBJ2-2, with D uncertain. Germline V lookup: CDR1 SNHLY, CDR2 FYNNEI. Trimming removed 7 bases at V and 1 base at J, with 4 bases between. The CDR3 is 12 amino acids. Here the CDR3 reads CASTRNTGELFF. In nucleotides, the CDR3 is TGTGCCAGCACCAGGAACACCGGGGAGCTGTTTTTT.